This entry lists 17 T cell receptor beta chains sequenced from one sample in a study of blood T cell repertoires in COVID-19. Here immunoSEQ multiplex PCR was the method, and the copy in TCRdb shows in-frame clones only, minus some. The sample lists around 200,000 clones, around nine tenths occurring once. Material for sequencing was peripheral blood. The receptors stem from a woman under 30 who had recovered from COVID-19.

This chain uses TRBV5-5 with TRBJ2-2; no firm D call. The CDR3 loop spans 15 amino acids. CDR1 and CDR2 from the germline V gene are SGHKS and YYEKEE (reference sequence). V lost 3 bases, J lost 1 base, and 10 bases lay in between. CDR3 nucleotides: TGTGCCAGCAGCTCCGACAAGGAGAACACCGGGGAGCTGTTTTTT. It is translated as CASSSDKENTGELFF.

V usage is TRBV18 and J usage is TRBJ2-1, with D perhaps matching TRBD2 (6 bases). V was shortened by 6 bases and J by 5 bases, with 11 bases between the two germline ends. The germline gives CDR1 KGHSH, CDR2 LQKENI. The CDR3 runs 13 residues. CDR3 in amino acids: CASSPGTDNEQFF. The CDR3 DNA reads as TGTGCCAGCTCCCCCGGGACTGACAATGAGCAGTTCTTC.

This sequence joins TRBV11-2 and TRBJ2-3, with TRBD2 identical over 11 bases. The CDR3 totals 17 residues. J gave up 0 bases and V 5 bases, and 7 bases lay outside the gene matches. The germline V gene encodes CDR1 SGHAT and CDR2 FQNNGV. The CDR3 region is CASSGQLAGGSTDTQYF. CDR3 bases: TGTGCCAGCAGCGGTCAGTTAGCGGGGGGGAGCACAGATACGCAGTATTTT.

The chain is built from TRBV7-3 and TRBJ2-3, with TRBD1 as a possible D gene (5 bases). Germline V gene data show CDR1 as SGHTA and CDR2 as FQGTGA. This CDR3 spans 16 amino acids. V lost 2 bases and J lost 6, with 18 bases in between. Here the CDR3 reads CASSLAVGSGWDTQYF. CDR3 sequence (DNA): TGTGCCAGCAGCTTAGCGGTTGGGTCAGGGTGGGATACGCAGTATTTT.

V and J are TRBV27 and TRBJ1-5; D is uncertain. The V gene's germline CDR1 is MNHEY and CDR2 SMNVEV (reference sequence). The CDR3 runs 14 residues. Trimming cost V 6 bases and J 2 bases, with 11 bases left between them. CDR3: CASRPGLGNQPQHF. CDR3 bases: TGTGCCAGCAGGCCAGGACTGGGCAATCAGCCCCAGCATTTT.

V and J are TRBV6-5 and TRBJ1-4, with D maybe TRBD1 (6 bases). Trimming took off 6 bases at V and 7 bases at J, with 12 bases between the two ends. The length of the CDR3 is 13 residues. Looked up from germline, CDR1 is MNHEY and CDR2 is SVGAGI. The CDR3 is CASSRDKTEKLFF. The CDR3 DNA follows: TGTGCCAGCAGCCGGGACAAGACTGAAAAACTGTTTTTT.

The J gene is TRBJ1-2, the V gene TRBV7-3; 7 bases line up with TRBD1. CDR3 length: 13 residues. V lost 4 bases and J lost 4; bases outside the gene matches: 3. CDR1 is SGHTA and CDR2 is FQGTGA in the germline V gene. As DNA, the CDR3 is TGTGCCAGCAGCTCCACAGGGGTCTATGGCTACACCTTC. Translation: CASSSTGVYGYTF.

This clone was counted between two and nine times. The V and J genes are TRBV2 and TRBJ2-2; 7 nucleotides line up with TRBD1. The length of the CDR3 is 14 residues. Losses at the gene ends were 6 bases for V and 7 bases for J; bases not matched to a gene: 8. Germline V gene sequence: CDR1 SNHLY, CDR2 FYNNEI. In nucleotides, the CDR3 is TGTGCCAGCAGCCCCGACAGGGTCGGCGGGGAGCTGTTTTTT. Translating gives CASSPDRVGGELFF. Full variable domain (rest looked up from reference TRBV2 and TRBJ2-2): EPEVTQTPSHQVTQMGQEVILRCVPISNHLYFYWYRQILGQKVEFLVSFYNNEISEKSEIFDDQFSVERPDGSNFTLKIRSTKLEDSAMYFCASSPDRVGGELFFGEGSRLTVL.

The chain is built from TRBV4-3 and TRBJ1-1, with 10 bases identical to TRBD1. CDR3 length equals 14 residues. Germline CDR1 and CDR2: LGHNA and YSLEER. Unmatched junction bases numbered 5, after V lost 3 bases and J lost 7 bases. CDR3 bases: TGCGCCAGCAGCCAGAGACAGGGGGCCCGTGAAGCTTTCTTT. Encoded protein: CASSQRQGAREAFF.

This chain links TRBV7-2 with TRBJ1-1; D is unresolved. The CDR3 sequence is 17 residues long. Trimming took off 5 bases at V and 1 base at J, with 20 bases between the two ends. Germline CDR1 reads SGHTA; CDR2 reads FQGNSA. CDR3 sequence: CASSPQPLGFGNTEAFF. The DNA of the CDR3 is TGTGCCAGCAGCCCGCAACCTCTAGGTTTCGGGAACACTGAAGCTTTCTTT.

The chain employs TRBV10-1 and TRBJ2-7; 11 bases match TRBD2. The CDR3 is made up of 19 amino acids. After removal of 10 bases from V and 1 base from J, the junction contained 21 bases not matched to a gene. Germline CDR1 and CDR2: WNHNN and SYGVQD (reference sequence). The CDR3 protein is CATKTSGSCLGSPSYEQYV. DNA for the CDR3: TGCGCCACAAAAACTAGCGGGAGTTGTCTGGGATCCCCTTCCTACGAGCAGTACGTC.

The chain carries TRBV19 and TRBJ1-2; D gene ambiguous. Trimming took off 5 bases at V and 4 bases at J, with 5 bases between the two ends. This CDR3 is built from 11 residues. Germline V CDR1 and CDR2: LNHDA, SQIVND (reference sequence). Here the CDR3 DNA reads TGTGCCAGTAGTCTGAGCTATGGCTACACCTTC. Amino acid sequence: CASSLSYGYTF.

V usage is TRBV12-3 or TRBV12-4 and J usage is TRBJ1-2; the D gene is possibly TRBD1 (5 bases). The V gene lost 5 bases and the J gene lost 2 bases, with 9 bases spanning the gap. The CDR3 loop spans 13 amino acids. The CDR3 region is CASSATVNYGYTF. The CDR3 nucleotides read TGTGCCAGCAGTGCGACAGTAAACTATGGCTACACCTTC.

The rearrangement links TRBV5-1 to TRBJ1-1; 7 bases match TRBD1. The CDR3 consists of 18 residues. Germline-derived CDR1 and CDR2 are SGHRS and YFSETQ. The V and J ends lost 0 bases and 1 base, in that order; junction bases with no gene match: 12. CDR3 coding DNA: TGCGCCAGCAGCTTGGCCATACAGGGGCAGAGGAGGAACACTGAAGCTTTCTTT. Encoded protein: CASSLAIQGQRRNTEAFF.

The CDR3 here is CASNLRDRDGGYGYTF. The CDR3 coding sequence is TGTGCCAGCAACCTACGGGACAGGGACGGGGGCTATGGCTACACCTTC. This chain links TRBV2 with TRBJ1-2; 9 nucleotides agree with TRBD1. The CDR3 spans 16 residues. V was pared by 7 bases and J by 4 bases, with 13 bases of the junction left unmatched. Germline V gene data show CDR1 as SNHLY and CDR2 as FYNNEI.

CDR3 amino acids: CASRTVGTDTQYF. CDR3 nucleotides: TGTGCCAGTCGTACGGTGGGCACAGATACGCAGTATTTT. This rearrangement joins TRBV19 to TRBJ2-3; D remains unclear. In germline, CDR1 is LNHDA, CDR2 SQIVND (reference sequence). Trimming left V 8 bases short and J 1 base short, with 10 bases between. The CDR3 is made up of 13 amino acids.

The genes are TRBV27 and TRBJ1-1, with D possibly being TRBD1 (5 bases). Germline V gene sequence: CDR1 MNHEY, CDR2 SMNVEV (reference sequence). The CDR3 sequence is 13 residues long. The V gene lost 1 base and the J gene lost 8 bases, with 11 bases spanning the gap. This chain's CDR3 is CASSLFPGGEAFF. The CDR3 DNA sequence: TGTGCCAGCAGTTTATTCCCCGGGGGAGAAGCTTTCTTT.